This T cell receptor (beta chain) comes out of a study of OX40 agonist ivuxolimab in advanced cancers. In the study overall: Patients were dosed with the agonistic anti-OX40 (CD134) antibody ivuxolimab. General study results and limits: At 0.1-3.0 mg/kg, partial responders had clonal expansion among the lowest observed. Researchers report that CD8+ T cells had, on average, more expanded clones than CD4+. Within 6 weeks, CD4+ and CD8+ blood T cells expanded clonally at 0.1 to 3.0 mg/kg.

The V gene's germline CDR1 is SGHTA and CDR2 FQGTGA. V lost 5 bases and J lost 8, with 16 bases in between. The CDR3 runs 14 residues. Remarks on this clone: Its matching antigen is unknown.

TCRdb's table, derived via immunoSEQ multiplex PCR, lists solely in-frame clones and lacks some. Of 35,000 to 40,000 clones in the sample, around 80% were seen once. Sequenced material: CD4+ or CD8+ T cells sorted from blood, taken in a trial of the OX40 agonist ivuxolimab. This chain links TRBV7-3 with TRBJ2-1; D might be TRBD2 (5 bases). The TCR comes from an adult with an advanced solid tumor such as melanoma, head and neck, liver or kidney cancer. The DNA of the CDR3 is TGTGCCAGCAGCCTCGGTCCCCAGAGGGATGAGCAGTTCTTC. Its protein is CASSLGPQRDEQFF. The full variable domain, rest sourced from reference TRBV7-3 and TRBJ2-1, is GAGVSQTPSNKVTEKGKYVELRCDPISGHTALYWYRQSLGQGPEFLIYFQGTGAADDSGLPNDRFFAVRPEGSVSTLKIQRTERGDSAVYLCASSLGPQRDEQFFGPGTRLTVL.